These 18 T cell receptor beta chains were all obtained from the same sample, sequenced in a study of beta chain features in type 1 diabetes. Sequencing targeted expressed TCRB transcripts, as all isolated RNA had been reverse transcribed. The repertoire was sequenced with immunoSEQ multiplex PCR; TCRdb's copy has only in-frame clones and lacks some. The table has some 150,000 clones, 10% seen once. Sequences were obtained from naive CD4+ T cells from blood. The receptors were sampled from a man between 18 and 35 years old in good health.

This clone was seen more than once but under ten times. The rearrangement links TRBV11-3 to TRBJ2-5; TRBD1 agrees at 7 bases. The CDR3 is 16 residues long. J gave up 1 base and V 4 bases, and 9 bases lay outside the gene matches. The germline V gene encodes CDR1 SGHNT and CDR2 YENEEA. The CDR3 bases are TGTGCCAGCAGCTCCCGGGACAGAGGTTTCCAAGAGACCCAGTACTTC. It translates to CASSSRDRGFQETQYF.

The chain recombines TRBV2 with TRBJ1-4; D ambiguous. Per germline, CDR1 SNHLY and CDR2 FYNNEI. V was cut by 7 bases and J by 1 base, with 13 bases left in between. The CDR3 extends over 15 amino acids. This CDR3 reads CASTAISGTNEKLFF. For the CDR3, the DNA is TGTGCCAGCACCGCCATATCCGGAACTAATGAAAAACTGTTTTTT.

This clone occurred many times. J is TRBJ2-1 and V is TRBV5-1, with 9 bases lining up with TRBD1. This CDR3 contains 15 residues. The germline CDR1 and CDR2 sequences are SGHRS and YFSETQ. V lost 1 base, J lost 8 bases, and 7 bases stayed unmatched. The CDR3 loop is CASSLPGTGKDEQFF. CDR3 coding DNA: TGCGCCAGCAGCTTGCCTGGGACAGGGAAGGATGAGCAGTTCTTC.

This clone was picked up a small number of times. The CDR3 loop reads CASSLSGGPYEQYF. CDR3 in DNA: TGTGCCAGCAGTTTAAGCGGGGGTCCCTACGAGCAGTACTTC. The genes are TRBV27 and TRBJ2-7, with 8 bases lining up with TRBD2. Germline CDR1 is MNHEY and CDR2 is SMNVEV (reference sequence). V lost 2 bases, J lost 2 bases, and 2 bases stayed unmatched. This CDR3 has 14 amino acids.

This clone was detected only a few times. The chain links TRBV9 to TRBJ2-7; TRBD1 matches 7 bases. Trimming took 0 bases from V and 3 from J; bases not matched to a gene: 6. Germline V gives CDR1 SGDLS, CDR2 YYNGEE. The CDR3 runs to 15 residues. CDR3 coding DNA: TGTGCCAGCAGCGTAGGGGGGACAGCCGACTACGAGCAGTACTTC. It is translated as CASSVGGTADYEQYF.

This clone has just a few counts. The CDR3 loop reads CSSQGQLAGDTQYF. For the CDR3, the DNA is TGCAGCTCCCAGGGGCAGCTAGCGGGAGATACGCAGTATTTT. The chain links TRBV29-1 to TRBJ2-3, with 8 bases fitting TRBD2. V was clipped by 8 bases and J by 5 bases; unmatched bases: 12. Germline assignment: CDR1 SQVTM and CDR2 ANQGSEA. CDR3 length: 14 residues.

V is TRBV19 and J is TRBJ2-5; D unresolved. Deletions cut 5 bases from V and 1 base from J, with 14 bases between. The length of the CDR3 is 15 residues. Germline CDR1 and CDR2: LNHDA and SQIVND (reference sequence). CDR3 sequence (DNA): TGTGCCAGTAGTGTGAAAACGCCTATCCAAGAGACCCAGTACTTC. This sequence encodes CASSVKTPIQETQYF.

This clone was seen a few times. V usage is TRBV5-1 and J usage is TRBJ1-1; D may be TRBD1 (5 bases). CDR1 and CDR2 (germline): SGHRS, YFSETQ. This CDR3 has 13 residues. The ends were cut back, 2 bases at V and 3 bases at J, with 8 bases in the middle. CDR3 DNA sequence: TGCGCCAGCAGCTTAAAAGGGGACACTGAAGCTTTCTTT. Translation: CASSLKGDTEAFF. The entire variable domain, with the rest obtained from reference TRBV5-1 and TRBJ1-1, is as follows: KAGVTQTPRYLIKTRGQQVTLSCSPISGHRSVSWYQQTPGQGLQFLFEYFSETQRNKGNFPGRFSGRQFSNSRSEMNVSTLELGDSALYLCASSLKGDTEAFFGQGTRLTVV.

The CDR3 sequence is CASSLGQGGRNEQFF. CDR3 DNA: TGCGCCAGCAGCTTGGGTCAGGGGGGACGGAATGAGCAGTTCTTC. This rearrangement joins TRBV5-1 to TRBJ2-1, with D maybe TRBD1 (7 bases). The V gene's germline CDR1 is SGHRS and CDR2 YFSETQ. Trimming took 0 bases from V and 7 from J, leaving 14 bases between them. This CDR3 is 15 amino acids long.

This clone has a handful of counts. The chain joins TRBV5-4 to TRBJ1-3; D possibly corresponds to TRBD1 (5 bases). Germline V gene sequence: CDR1 SGHNT, CDR2 YYREEE (reference sequence). V dropped 4 bases and J dropped 0 bases, with 8 bases sitting between them. CDR3 size: 14 residues. Written as DNA, the CDR3 is TGTGCCAGCAGCCAGGACATCTCTGGAAACACCATATATTTT. Its translation is CASSQDISGNTIYF.

In this sample, this clone turned up a few times. The rearrangement links TRBV13 to TRBJ2-2; 12 bases are shared with TRBD2. The CDR3 has 15 amino acids. Germline V gene data show CDR1 as PRHDT and CDR2 as FYEKMQ (reference sequence). Trimming removed 7 bases from V and 3 bases from J; junction bases left unmatched: 3. CDR3 coding DNA: TGTGCCAGCACCCGGACTAGCGGGGACACCGGGGAGCTGTTTTTT. Protein sequence: CASTRTSGDTGELFF.

This chain links TRBV7-2 with TRBJ2-7, with no clear D. The CDR3 spans 11 residues. V dropped 5 bases and J dropped 3 bases, with 5 bases sitting between them. Germline V gives CDR1 SGHTA, CDR2 FQGNSA. In nucleotides, the CDR3 is TGTGCCAGCAGCCCGGGCTACGAGCAGTACTTC. Protein sequence: CASSPGYEQYF.

The gene calls are TRBV6-5 and TRBJ2-5; D may be TRBD1 (5 bases). Per the germline V gene, CDR1 is MNHEY and CDR2 is SVGAGI. V lost 4 bases and J 11 bases, leaving 11 bases between the germline ends. The CDR3 extends over 11 amino acids. CDR3 in DNA: TGTGCCAGCAGTTCAGGGTTAGAGCAGTACTTC. This codes for CASSSGLEQYF.

This clone was seen more than once but under ten times. This sequence joins TRBV7-8 and TRBJ2-7; D possibly corresponds to TRBD1 (6 bases). This CDR3 spans 13 amino acids. V was trimmed by 1 base and J by 2 bases, leaving 6 bases between them. The V gene's germline CDR1 is SGHVS and CDR2 FQNEAQ. The CDR3 protein is CASSLDRAYEQYF. Written as DNA, the CDR3 is TGTGCCAGCAGCTTAGACAGGGCCTACGAGCAGTACTTC.

This clone has a handful of counts. The chain combines TRBV7-2 with TRBJ2-5; 9 bases agree with TRBD2. The CDR3 runs to 14 residues. The V and J ends lost 7 bases and 3 bases, in that order; junction bases with no gene match: 6. The germline V gene encodes CDR1 SGHTA and CDR2 FQGNSA. The CDR3 loop reads CASTQAGGEETQYF. The CDR3 coding sequence is TGTGCCAGCACTCAAGCGGGGGGAGAAGAGACCCAGTACTTC. Complete variable domain (other parts from reference TRBV7-2 and TRBJ2-5): GAGVSQSPSNKVTEKGKDVELRCDPISGHTALYWYRQSLGQGLEFLIYFQGNSAPDKSGLPSDRFSAERTGGSVSTLTIQRTQQEDSAVYLCASTQAGGEETQYFGPGTRLLVL.

This rearrangement joins TRBV6-5 to TRBJ2-7, with D uncertain. The germline V gene encodes CDR1 MNHEY and CDR2 SVGAGI. CDR3 length: 15 residues. V was trimmed by 2 bases and J by 3 bases, leaving 14 bases between them. The CDR3 nucleotides read TGTGCCAGCAGTTACGGGTCCGGCGGCCTCTACGAGCAGTACTTC. The encoded protein is CASSYGSGGLYEQYF.

This clone turned up a few times. The chain recombines TRBV27 with TRBJ1-2; 8 bases are shared with TRBD1. Germline-derived CDR1 and CDR2 are MNHEY and SMNVEV (reference sequence). Losses at the gene ends were 7 bases for V and 6 bases for J; bases not matched to a gene: 10. The CDR3 length is 14 residues. CDR3: CASNRQGAPDGYTF. CDR3 coding DNA: TGTGCCAGCAATAGGCAGGGGGCCCCCGATGGCTACACCTTC.

A few counts support this clone. The rearrangement joins TRBV4-3 to TRBJ2-7; TRBD2 agrees at 12 bases. Per the germline V gene, CDR1 is LGHNA and CDR2 is YSLEER. The V gene end was trimmed by 1 base and the J gene end by 4 bases; junction bases not matched to a gene: 17. The CDR3 contains 20 residues. The CDR3 sequence is CASSQAIQTGLAGFRYEQYF. CDR3 DNA: TGCGCCAGCAGCCAAGCTATTCAAACCGGACTAGCGGGGTTTAGGTACGAGCAGTACTTC.